This TCR beta chain was retrieved from a study of immune heterogeneity within non-small cell lung tumors. Overall study findings and caveats: A moderate but significant correlation was observed between local T-cell clonality and local tumor mutational burden (R 0.3 to 0.4). Some T-cell receptor beta clonotypes occurred at high frequency. These high-frequency clonotypes were largely distinct between individual patients.

This clonotype was recorded many times. Its antigen is undetermined. As template, the study used bulk tumor genomic DNA at about 540 ng per sample. The authors collected several far-apart biopsies from each primary tumor during surgery. Patients had untreated, newly diagnosed non-small cell lung cancer and underwent curative surgery. A total of under 16 patients with newly diagnosed non-small cell lung cancer, all of whom were undergoing surgery with curative intent, made up the donors. CDR1 is MNHEY and CDR2 is SMNVEV in the germline V gene (reference sequence). V was clipped by 5 bases and J by 6 bases, with 20 bases between them. The CDR3 sequence is 15 residues long. For the TCR beta CDR3, multiplex PCR with 32 V and 13 J primers performed the amplification. TCRdb recomputed calls from the multiplex PCR reads with MiXCR, one row per CDR3 protein. The table includes tens of thousands of distinct CDR3 sequences, 27% detected once.

This sequence was found in a man aged 40-49 years with non-small cell lung cancer. What was sequenced was lung tumor tissue. This chain links TRBV27 with TRBJ2-7; D tentatively fits TRBD1 or TRBD2 (6 bases each). For the CDR3, the DNA is TGTGCCAGCAGTCCCCGAGGGGGATTCGGGAGCGAGCAGTACTTC. The encoded protein is CASSPRGGFGSEQYF.